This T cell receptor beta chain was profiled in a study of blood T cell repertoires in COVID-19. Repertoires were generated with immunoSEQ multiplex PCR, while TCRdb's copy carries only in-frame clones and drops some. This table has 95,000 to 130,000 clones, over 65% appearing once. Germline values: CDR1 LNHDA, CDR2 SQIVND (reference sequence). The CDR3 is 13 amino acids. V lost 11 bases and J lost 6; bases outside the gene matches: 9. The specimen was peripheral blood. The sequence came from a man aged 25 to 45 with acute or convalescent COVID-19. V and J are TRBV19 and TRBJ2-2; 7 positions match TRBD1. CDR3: CAGNRGRAGELFF. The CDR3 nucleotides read TGTGCCGGAAACAGGGGTCGTGCCGGGGAGCTGTTTTTT.